This TCR beta chain was documented in a study of neurological immune-mediated disorders. Study conclusions and caveats: Whereas HTLV-1-associated myelopathy showed the most TCR clonal expansion, multiple sclerosis showed the least, with levels below those of healthy controls.

With 10-nucleotide random UMIs included, cDNA was synthesized by 5'RACE. Via MiXCR, TCRdb re-called the 5' RACE reads, giving one row per CDR3 protein. The sample records roughly 27,000 distinct CDR3 sequences, roughly 21% being singletons. The study drew its healthy controls from blood bank volunteers in Maryland, USA. From 2 million PBMCs stored at -80 C, the unsorted libraries were generated. Germline V lookup: CDR1 DFQATT, CDR2 SNEGSKA (reference sequence). CDR3 length equals 11 residues. Trimming pared 4 bases from V and 5 bases from J, leaving 9 bases between. This clonotype was found many times. Antigen unknown.

This receptor was obtained from a woman aged 55-69 years in good health. Sequencing used PBMCs. This sequence joins TRBV20-1 and TRBJ2-7; D is perhaps TRBD1 (6 bases). CDR3 loop: CSATRGHEQYF. In DNA form, the CDR3 reads TGCAGTGCTACCAGGGGACACGAGCAGTACTTC.